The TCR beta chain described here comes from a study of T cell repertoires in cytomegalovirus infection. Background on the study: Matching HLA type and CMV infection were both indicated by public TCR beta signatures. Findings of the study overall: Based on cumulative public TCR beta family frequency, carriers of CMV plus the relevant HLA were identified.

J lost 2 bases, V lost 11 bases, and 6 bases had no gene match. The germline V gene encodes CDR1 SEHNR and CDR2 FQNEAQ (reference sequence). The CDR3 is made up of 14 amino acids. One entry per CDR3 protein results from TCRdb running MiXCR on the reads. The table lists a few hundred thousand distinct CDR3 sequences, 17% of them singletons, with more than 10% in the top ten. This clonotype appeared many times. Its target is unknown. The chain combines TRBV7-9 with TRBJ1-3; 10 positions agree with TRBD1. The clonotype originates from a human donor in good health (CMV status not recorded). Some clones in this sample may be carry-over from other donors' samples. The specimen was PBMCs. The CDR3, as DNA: TGTGCCGGAAGACAGGGGGCGGCTGGAAACACCATATATTTT. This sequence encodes CAGRQGAAGNTIYF.